This TCR beta chain was observed in a study of blood T cell repertoires in COVID-19. Study overall: Sample material is recorded as cDNA or gDNA derived from T cells, B-cell-depleted T cells, or PBMCs.

CDR3 length equals 16 residues. V shed 4 bases, J shed 3 bases, and the junction held 9 bases outside the gene matches. Germline-derived CDR1 and CDR2 are SGHKS and YYEKEE (reference sequence). The repertoire was sequenced with immunoSEQ multiplex PCR; TCRdb's copy has only in-frame clones and lacks some. In the table there are about 130,000 clones, roughly 90% of which are singletons. The chain employs TRBV5-5 and TRBJ2-1; 8 positions agree with TRBD1. Material for sequencing was peripheral blood. This clonotype was sampled from a man between 60 and 75 years old with COVID-19, enrolled during active disease. In nucleotides, the CDR3 is TGTGCCAGCAGCACAACAGGGGGATTAAACTACAATGAGCAGTTCTTC. Encoded protein: CASSTTGGLNYNEQFF.